This T cell receptor (beta chain) stems from a study of sequential checkpoint blockade in melanoma. Unmatched junction bases numbered 5, after V lost 8 bases and J lost 7 bases. Per germline, CDR1 LNHDA and CDR2 SQIVND (reference sequence). CDR3 length: 13 residues. Clones were sequenced by immunoSEQ multiplex PCR, and TCRdb holds only the in-frame ones, with some missing. The sample shows 2,400 or so clones, about a fifth of them seen only once. Specified treatment: randomized to nivolumab then ipilimumab (arm A) or the reverse (arm B). The rearrangement links TRBV19 to TRBJ1-3; TRBD1 agrees at 10 bases. The TCR comes from a human donor with melanoma. The sequencing here drew on tumor tissue (inferred from file names), taken from a patient given nivolumab and ipilimumab in sequence. The CDR3 sequence: CASSPGQGNTIYF. Written as DNA, the CDR3 is TGTGCCAGTTCTCCGGGACAGGGGAACACCATATATTTT. Supplemented by reference TRBV19 and TRBJ1-3, the full variable domain reads DGGITQSPKYLFRKEGQNVTLSCEQNLNHDAMYWYRQDPGQGLRLIYYSQIVNDFQKGDIAEGYSVSREKKESFPLTVTSAQKNPTAFYLCASSPGQGNTIYFGEGSWLTVV.